A single sample gave rise to the 24 T cell receptor beta chains below, sequenced in a study of blood T cell repertoires in COVID-19. Sequenced by immunoSEQ multiplex PCR; TCRdb stores in-frame clones only, minus some. The table shows 70,000 to 90,000 clones, with 60% to 85% occurring only once. The sequencing sample was made of peripheral blood. The source of these receptors is a human donor in a cohort sampled during active COVID-19.

Here the CDR3 reads CASSKGRGRYEQYF. CDR3 nucleotide sequence: TGTGCCAGCAGCAAAGGAAGGGGGCGGTACGAGCAGTACTTC. The chain uses TRBV21-1 and TRBJ2-7; TRBD1 is the table's D call, not checked against the DNA. TRBV21-1 is marked as a pseudogene. The CDR3 spans 14 residues.

There are a few counts of this clone. The gene calls are TRBV5-8 and TRBJ1-5, with TRBD1 matching 7 bases. This CDR3 has 14 residues. V lost 1 base to trimming and J lost 4 bases; unmatched junction nucleotides: 2. Looked up from germline, CDR1 is SGHTS and CDR2 is YDEGEE. The CDR3 region is CASSLLDRNQPQHF. The CDR3 DNA reads TGTGCCAGCAGCTTGCTGGACAGGAATCAGCCCCAGCATTTT.

In this sample, this clone turned up a few times. Written as DNA, the CDR3 is TGTGCCAGCAGCCCCGTAGCTCCCGGGGACGAGCAGTACTTC. Protein product: CASSPVAPGDEQYF. The chain carries TRBV13 and TRBJ2-7, with D possibly TRBD2 on 5 matching bases. Germline V gene lookup returns CDR1 PRHDT and CDR2 FYEKMQ (reference sequence). The V end lost 5 bases, the J end lost 5 bases, and 16 bases lay between the germline ends. The CDR3 runs to 14 residues.

The sample holds many counts of this clone. The J gene is TRBJ1-1, the V gene TRBV7-9; tentatively, D is TRBD1 (5 bases). V dropped 5 bases and J dropped 3 bases, with 19 bases sitting between them. CDR3 length equals 16 residues. Germline V CDR1 and CDR2: SEHNR, FQNEAQ (reference sequence). The CDR3 DNA reads as TGTGCCAGCAGCCAACGGGGGGAGGCTCCGCACACTGAAGCTTTCTTT. Residues: CASSQRGEAPHTEAFF. The full variable domain, with the rest looked up from reference TRBV7-9 and TRBJ1-1, is DTGVSQNPRHKITKRGQNVTFRCDPISEHNRLYWYRQTLGQGPEFLTYFQNEAQLEKSRLLSDRFSAERPKGSFSTLEIQRTEQGDSAMYLCASSQRGEAPHTEAFFGQGTRLTVV.

The chain links TRBV6-5 to TRBJ2-7; no reliable D call. Trimming removed 10 bases from V and 4 bases from J, with 11 bases in between. There are 11 residues in the CDR3. Germline lookup yields CDR1 MNHEY and CDR2 SVGAGI. Here the CDR3 DNA reads TGTGCCACCTACGGTCTATACGAGCAGTACTTC. Its protein product is CATYGLYEQYF.

The CDR3 protein is CATSGTSGPSREQFF. The CDR3 DNA is TGTGCCACCAGTGGGACTAGCGGGCCCTCAAGGGAGCAGTTCTTC. This rearrangement joins TRBV24-1 to TRBJ2-1, with TRBD2 matching 11 bases. V lost 5 bases, J lost 10 bases, and 9 bases stayed unmatched. CDR1 and CDR2 (germline): KGHDR, SFDVKD. The CDR3 spans 15 residues.

The chain uses TRBV4-1 and TRBJ2-1, with D possibly being TRBD1 (6 bases). The germline V gene encodes CDR1 MGHRA and CDR2 YSYEKL. The germline V and J ends were trimmed by 4 bases and 1 base, with 11 bases remaining between them. The CDR3 has 15 residues. The CDR3 bases are TGCGCCAGCAGCCCCCACGGGACATCCTACAATGAGCAGTTCTTC. It is translated as CASSPHGTSYNEQFF.

This chain connects TRBV11-2 to TRBJ2-7; the D gene is possibly TRBD1 (5 bases). Trimming cost V 2 bases and J 5 bases, with 7 bases left between them. The CDR3 runs to 12 residues. Germline V gene lookup returns CDR1 SGHAT and CDR2 FQNNGV. CDR3: CASSLIRDEQYF. CDR3 DNA: TGTGCCAGCAGCTTAATCAGGGACGAGCAGTACTTC.

The rearrangement joins TRBV15 to TRBJ2-2; 9 bases line up with TRBD1. This CDR3 is built from 13 residues. J was trimmed by 7 bases and V by 10 bases; bases with no gene match: 7. Germline V CDR1 and CDR2: LNHNV, YYDKDF (reference sequence). The CDR3 protein is CAIPGQGNGELFF. CDR3 in DNA: TGTGCCATTCCGGGACAGGGTAACGGGGAGCTGTTTTTT.

This clone was picked up one time. V and J are TRBV6-5 and TRBJ1-1; perhaps TRBD1 as D (5 bases). V was shortened by 6 bases and J by 11 bases, with 13 bases between the two germline ends. The CDR3 has 11 amino acids. CDR1 MNHEY and CDR2 SVGAGI come from the germline V gene. In DNA, the CDR3 is TGTGCCAGCAGCAATCGGGGGTTGGCTTTCTTT. Its protein product is CASSNRGLAFF.

The rearrangement uses TRBV10-3 and TRBJ1-2; 9 bases agree with TRBD1. Germline CDR1 and CDR2: ENHRY and SYGVKD. J was trimmed by 5 bases and V by 2 bases; bases with no gene match: 9. This CDR3 has 16 amino acids. The CDR3 nucleotides are TGTGCCATCAGTGAGGGGACAGGGCCCCCTGGGTATGGCTACACCTTC. This translates into CAISEGTGPPGYGYTF.

The chain links TRBV25-1 to TRBJ2-2; tentative D call: TRBD2 (6 bases). CDR3 length: 15 amino acids. V lost 1 base to trimming and J lost 7 bases, with 13 bases between them. CDR1 MGHDK and CDR2 SYGVNS come from the germline V gene. In nucleotides, the CDR3 is TGTGCCAGCAGTGAATTTGCGGGGTCGGGCGGGGAGCTGTTTTTT. Amino acids: CASSEFAGSGGELFF.

The J gene is TRBJ1-2, the V gene TRBV12-3 or TRBV12-4; unclear D gene. This CDR3 has 13 residues. Trimming took off 5 bases at V and 1 base at J, with 8 bases between the two ends. The chain's CDR3 is CASSLGDNYGYTF. DNA of the CDR3: TGTGCCAGCAGTCTCGGAGATAACTATGGCTACACCTTC.

This clone was observed a few times. The gene calls are TRBV7-3 and TRBJ2-7; D might be TRBD1 (5 bases). CDR1 and CDR2 from the germline V gene are SGHTA and FQGTGA. The CDR3 covers 15 residues. With 6 bases removed from V and 0 bases from J, the gap between germline ends came to 15 bases. CDR3 region: CASRNRQSSSYEQYF. The CDR3 DNA follows: TGTGCCAGCAGGAACAGACAGTCGAGCTCCTACGAGCAGTACTTC.

This chain links TRBV19 with TRBJ1-1, with 9 bases aligning to TRBD1. Germline-derived CDR1 and CDR2 are LNHDA and SQIVND (reference sequence). This CDR3 region has 13 residues. The V segment lost 4 bases and the J segment 6 bases; nucleotides outside the gene matches: 3. The CDR3 region is CASSKQGAPEAFF. CDR3 sequence (DNA): TGTGCCAGTAGTAAACAGGGGGCACCTGAAGCTTTCTTT.

This rearrangement joins TRBV7-2 to TRBJ2-7; the match to TRBD2 covers 7 bases. The CDR3 length is 13 residues. Germline V lookup: CDR1 SGHTA, CDR2 FQGNSA. CDR3 coding DNA: TGTGCTAGCGGGCTAACTCTTTCCTACGAGCAGTACTTC. It translates to CASGLTLSYEQYF. Supplemented by reference TRBV7-2 and TRBJ2-7, the full variable domain reads GAGVSQSPSNKVTEKGKDVELRCDPISGHTALYWYRQSLGQGLEFLIYFQGNSAPDKSGLPSDRFSAERTGGSVSTLTIQRTQQEDSAVYLCASGLTLSYEQYFGPGTRLTVT.

The rearrangement joins TRBV6-5 to TRBJ1-1; D is undetermined. The CDR3 spans 13 residues. CDR1 and CDR2 (germline): MNHEY, SVGAGI. Trimming cost V 5 bases and J 2 bases, with 9 bases left between them. CDR3 loop: CASSRTANTEAFF. CDR3 nucleotides: TGTGCCAGCAGTAGGACTGCAAACACTGAAGCTTTCTTT.

Comments on this clone: The same CDR3 arises from other DNA sequences in this sample as well. This sequence joins TRBV7-3 and TRBJ2-3; unclear D gene. This CDR3 region has 13 residues. CDR1 and CDR2 (germline): SGHTA, FQGTGA. V lost 1 base and J lost 1, with 3 bases in between. This CDR3 reads CASSLSGTDTQYF. The CDR3 nucleotides are TGTGCCAGCAGCTTAAGCGGCACAGATACGCAGTATTTT.

The chain carries TRBV5-1 and TRBJ2-1; 10 bases are a match to TRBD1. The CDR3 runs to 14 residues. Germline V gives CDR1 SGHRS, CDR2 YFSETQ. With V trimmed by 4 bases and J by 6 bases, 4 bases remained unmatched. The CDR3 DNA follows: TGCGCCAGCAGCACTGGACAGGGGGGCAATGAGCAGTTCTTC. This codes for CASSTGQGGNEQFF.

This rearrangement joins TRBV6-5 to TRBJ1-1; 7 bases are shared with TRBD1. V was pared by 10 bases and J by 2 bases, with 7 bases of the junction left unmatched. Germline loops: CDR1 MNHEY, CDR2 SVGAGI. The CDR3 spans 13 residues. CDR3 coding DNA: TGTGCCACCCGGACAGGTCTAAACACTGAAGCTTTCTTT. It encodes CATRTGLNTEAFF.

In nucleotides, the CDR3 is TGTGCCAGTAGTGGACAGCTGAACACTGAAGCTTTCTTT. It is translated as CASSGQLNTEAFF. V and J are TRBV19 and TRBJ1-1; possible D gene TRBD1, 6 bases. This CDR3 contains 13 residues. V was clipped by 5 bases and J by 0 bases, with 7 bases between them. The germline V gene encodes CDR1 LNHDA and CDR2 SQIVND (reference sequence).

The chain combines TRBV12-5 with TRBJ1-2; perhaps TRBD1 as D (5 bases). The CDR3 sequence is 15 residues long. From germline, CDR1 is LGHNT and CDR2 FRNRAP. V was clipped by 3 bases and J by 0 bases, with 11 bases between them. Here the CDR3 reads CASGFRRGSNYGYTF. In DNA, the CDR3 is TGTGCTAGTGGTTTCCGGAGGGGATCTAACTATGGCTACACCTTC.

This clone was recorded once. The V and J genes are TRBV7-8 and TRBJ2-2, with 7 bases identical to TRBD2. This CDR3 is built from 16 residues. Germline V lookup: CDR1 SGHVS, CDR2 FQNEAQ. Germline trimming cut 1 base from V and 5 bases from J; bases unmatched to any gene: 7. The CDR3 DNA is TGTGCCAGCAGCTTAGGGGAGGGTCTATCTACCGGGGAGCTGTTTTTT. Translating gives CASSLGEGLSTGELFF.

The genes are TRBV27 and TRBJ2-1, with 14 bases lining up with TRBD2. Per the germline V gene, CDR1 is MNHEY and CDR2 is SMNVEV (reference sequence). V shed 2 bases, J shed 3 bases, and the junction held 9 bases outside the gene matches. This CDR3 is built from 19 residues. Here the CDR3 DNA reads TGTGCCAGCAGTTTAATGGGGGGACTAGCGGGAGCGAGCTACAATGAGCAGTTCTTC. Its translation: CASSLMGGLAGASYNEQFF.